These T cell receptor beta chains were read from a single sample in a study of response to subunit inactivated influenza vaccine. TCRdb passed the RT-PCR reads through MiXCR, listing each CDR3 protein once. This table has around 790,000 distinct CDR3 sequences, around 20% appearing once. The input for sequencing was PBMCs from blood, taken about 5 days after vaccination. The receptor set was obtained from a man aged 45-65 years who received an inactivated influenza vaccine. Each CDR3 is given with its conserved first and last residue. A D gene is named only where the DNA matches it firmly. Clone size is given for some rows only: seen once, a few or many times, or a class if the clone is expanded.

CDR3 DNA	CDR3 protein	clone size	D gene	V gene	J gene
TGCGCCAGCAGCCAAGATCTGGCTAGCGGGAGATTCGAGACCCAGTACTTC	CASSQDLASGRFETQYF	many	TRBD2	TRBV4-3	TRBJ2-5
TGTGCCAGCAGCCAAAGACTAGCCCACAATGAGCAGTTCTTC	CASSQRLAHNEQFF	-	TRBD2	TRBV7-2	TRBJ2-1
TGCAGTGCTAGTATTCGCCAGGCGTCCTCCTACAATGAGCAGTTCTTC	CSASIRQASSYNEQFF	-	-	TRBV20-1	TRBJ2-1
TGTGCCTCCTCCACGCAGGGCCCTTGGGCACAGCCCCAGCATTTT	CASSTQGPWAQPQHF	-	-	TRBV3-1	TRBJ1-5
TGCAGTGCTGGAGAACTAGCGGGAGTAGAGACCCAGTACTTC	CSAGELAGVETQYF	few	TRBD2	TRBV20-1	TRBJ2-5
TGTGCCAGCAGCCAAGATATCAGGGGAAACGACTATGGCTACACCTTC	CASSQDIRGNDYGYTF	few	-	TRBV4-2	TRBJ1-2
TGTGCCAGCAGCTCTAGCGCCTTCTCCTACAATGAGCAGTTCTTC	CASSSSAFSYNEQFF	-	-	TRBV7-9	TRBJ2-1
TGCGCCAGCAGCTTGGTCTCGGGGAACACAGATACGCAGTATTTT	CASSLVSGNTDTQYF	-	-	TRBV5-1	TRBJ2-3
TGTGCCAGCAGCCAACAGGCAGCCAAAAACATTCAGTACTTC	CASSQQAAKNIQYF	-	-	TRBV3-1	TRBJ2-4
TGTGCCAGCTCACCACAAACAGGAACAGATACGCAGTATTTT	CASSPQTGTDTQYF	few	-	TRBV18	TRBJ2-3
TGCGCCAGCAGCCAAGATTTTGGGACGGCGACCGCGCGCTACACCTTC	CASSQDFGTATARYTF	-	-	TRBV4-3	TRBJ1-2
TGTGCCAGCAGCGTAAGACTAGCGGATAGCACAGATACGCAGTATTTT	CASSVRLADSTDTQYF	few	TRBD2	TRBV7-6	TRBJ2-3
TGTGCCAGCAGTGAAGGGACTAGCGGGAGAGGCACCGGGGAGCTGTTTTTT	CASSEGTSGRGTGELFF	few	TRBD2	TRBV12-3/TRBV12-4	TRBJ2-2
TGCAGCGTTGGCCGGGCCTACGAGCAGTACTTC	CSVGRAYEQYF	few	-	TRBV29-1	TRBJ2-7
TGTGCCAGCAGCCTCGACCGTGGGGGACTAGCCTACGAGCAGTACTTC	CASSLDRGGLAYEQYF	-	TRBD2	TRBV7-9	TRBJ2-7
TGCAGCGTTATGGGGTTGGCAGATACGCAGTATTTT	CSVMGLADTQYF	-	-	TRBV29-1	TRBJ2-3
TGCAGCGTTGTAGGACAGGGGATGATCGAGCAGTACTTC	CSVVGQGMIEQYF	-	TRBD1	TRBV29-1	TRBJ2-7
TGTGCCAGCAGCTTACTAGCGATAAGCTCCTACGAGCAGTACTTC	CASSLLAISSYEQYF	-	-	TRBV7-2	TRBJ2-7
TGTGCCAGCAGTTTTAGACTAGCGGGCGATGGAGAGACCCAGTACTTC	CASSFRLAGDGETQYF	few	TRBD2	TRBV6-2/TRBV6-3	TRBJ2-5
TGTGCCACCAGTGGTAGGACTAGCGGGAACGCTCAGTACACAGATACGCAGTATTTT	CATSGRTSGNAQYTDTQYF	-	TRBD2	TRBV24-1	TRBJ2-3
TGTGCCAGCAGGGGACAGGGTTTTTTTCAAAAACTGTTTTTT	CASRGQGFFQKLFF	-	TRBD1	TRBV6-1	TRBJ1-4
TGTGCCAGCAGCCTACTACGGGACAGTCGCGAGCAGTACTTC	CASSLLRDSREQYF	few	TRBD1	TRBV3-1	TRBJ2-7
TGCAGCGTTGAAGGGACAGGTTTAGAGACCCAGTACTTC	CSVEGTGLETQYF	many	TRBD1	TRBV29-1	TRBJ2-5
TGCAGTGCTAGAGCCGACAACCAGGGTACCGAGCAGTACTTC	CSARADNQGTEQYF	-	-	TRBV20-1	TRBJ2-7
TGCAGTGCTAGAGATGGTCGGGGAGCGGAAAAACTGTTTTTT	CSARDGRGAEKLFF	few	-	TRBV20-1	TRBJ1-4
TGCAGTGCGTCGACGGGGACCTCTAACTATGGCTACACCTTC	CSASTGTSNYGYTF	-	-	TRBV20-1	TRBJ1-2
TGTGCCAGCACAAGGGACGGATCCTACGAGCAGTACTTC	CASTRDGSYEQYF	-	-	TRBV6-1	TRBJ2-7
TGCAGTGCTAGAGATCTGCAGGGGGAGGGCGAGCAGTACTTC	CSARDLQGEGEQYF	-	-	TRBV20-1	TRBJ2-7
TGTGCCAGCAGCGCCCATCTGGGAGTAGTCTCCTACAATGAGCAGTTCTTC	CASSAHLGVVSYNEQFF	-	-	TRBV12-3/TRBV12-4	TRBJ2-1
TGTGCCAGCAGCTCGGGACCGATCGCGAACACTGAAGCTTTCTTT	CASSSGPIANTEAFF	few	-	TRBV7-3	TRBJ1-1
TGCGCCAGCAGCTCTGGCGAGACACACACAGATACGCAGTATTTT	CASSSGETHTDTQYF	-	-	TRBV5-1	TRBJ2-3
TGTGCCAGCAGTGACGGGCTAGCGGGTTTCAATGAGCAGTTCTTC	CASSDGLAGFNEQFF	-	TRBD2	TRBV2	TRBJ2-1
TGTGCCAGCTCACTACAGGGGTACACCACAGATACGCAGTATTTT	CASSLQGYTTDTQYF	-	TRBD1	TRBV18	TRBJ2-3
TGTGCCAGCAGCTTCGGACGTATGGGCTACACCTTC	CASSFGRMGYTF	-	-	TRBV11-2	TRBJ1-2
TGTGCCAGCAGCATGGCAGGGCGCAATCAGCCCCAGCATTTT	CASSMAGRNQPQHF	few	-	TRBV5-6	TRBJ1-5
TGTGCCAGCAGTTATCCCACAGGGGGCAACTATGAGCAGTTCTTC	CASSYPTGGNYEQFF	few	TRBD1	TRBV6-5	TRBJ2-1
TGTGCCAGCAGTACGGGACTGGCCACCTACAATGAGCAGTTCTTC	CASSTGLATYNEQFF	many	-	TRBV27	TRBJ2-1
TGTGCCAGCAGCCTTTTACGGGGATTCGAAGAGACCCAGTACTTC	CASSLLRGFEETQYF	few	-	TRBV14	TRBJ2-5
TGTGCCAGCAGCCCCCCCCGTCGGCGGGAGACCCAGTACTTC	CASSPPRRRETQYF	-	-	TRBV7-9	TRBJ2-5
TGTGCCAGCAGCCCCAGGGGTAGCGGCCAAGAGACCCAGTACTTC	CASSPRGSGQETQYF	-	-	TRBV7-9	TRBJ2-5
TGTGCCATCAGTCGACCGGGCCAAGAGACCCAGTACTTC	CAISRPGQETQYF	few	-	TRBV10-3	TRBJ2-5
TGTGCCAGCAGTTTCGCGGGAGAGCAATTTATTGAGCAGTACTTC	CASSFAGEQFIEQYF	-	TRBD2	TRBV28	TRBJ2-7
TGTGCCAGCAGCTTGGACAGTCCCCCAGAGACCCAGTACTTC	CASSLDSPPETQYF	few	-	TRBV5-6	TRBJ2-5
TGTGCCAGCAGCGTAGGCGCAGGGGGCTACGAGCAGTACTTC	CASSVGAGGYEQYF	-	TRBD1	TRBV9	TRBJ2-7
TGTGCCAGCAGTGAATTTCCAGCAAGACTAGCGGGGACATACAATGAGCAGTTCTTC	CASSEFPARLAGTYNEQFF	few	TRBD2	TRBV6-1	TRBJ2-1
TGTGCCAGCAGCTCCGGGTGGATGGGCACAGATACGCAGTATTTT	CASSSGWMGTDTQYF	few	-	TRBV12-3/TRBV12-4	TRBJ2-3
TGCAGTGCTAGAGAGGGAGAGCCCCAGCATTTT	CSAREGEPQHF	-	-	TRBV20-1	TRBJ1-5
TGTGCCAGCAGCTTAGTGGGGTCTAGCAATCAGCCCCAGCATTTT	CASSLVGSSNQPQHF	-	-	TRBV7-2	TRBJ1-5
TGTGCCAGCACCACGGATTGGGGGAATACTGAAGCTTTCTTT	CASTTDWGNTEAFF	few	-	TRBV6-1	TRBJ1-1
TGTGCCACCAGCAGAGCGGCTGGGGAGTGGAGCTACACCTTC	CATSRAAGEWSYTF	few	-	TRBV15	TRBJ1-2